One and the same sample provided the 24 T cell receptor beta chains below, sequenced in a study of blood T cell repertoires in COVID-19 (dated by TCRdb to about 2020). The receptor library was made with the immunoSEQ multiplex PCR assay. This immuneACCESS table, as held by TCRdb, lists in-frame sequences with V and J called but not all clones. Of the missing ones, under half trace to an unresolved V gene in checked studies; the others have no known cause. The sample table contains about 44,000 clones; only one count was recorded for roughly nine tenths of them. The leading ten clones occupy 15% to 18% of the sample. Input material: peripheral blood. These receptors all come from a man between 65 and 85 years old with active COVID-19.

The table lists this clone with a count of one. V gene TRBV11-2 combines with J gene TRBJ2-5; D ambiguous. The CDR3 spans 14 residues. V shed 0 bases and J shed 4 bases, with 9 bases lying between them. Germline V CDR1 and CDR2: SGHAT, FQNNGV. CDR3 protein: CASSLDPGGETQYF. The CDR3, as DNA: TGTGCCAGCAGCTTAGATCCCGGCGGAGAGACCCAGTACTTC.

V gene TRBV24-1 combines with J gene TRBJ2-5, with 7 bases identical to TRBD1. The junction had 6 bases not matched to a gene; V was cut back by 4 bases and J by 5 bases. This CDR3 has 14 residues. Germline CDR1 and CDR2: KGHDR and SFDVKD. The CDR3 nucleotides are TGTGCCACCAGTGACTCAGACAGGGCGGAGACCCAGTACTTC. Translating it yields CATSDSDRAETQYF.

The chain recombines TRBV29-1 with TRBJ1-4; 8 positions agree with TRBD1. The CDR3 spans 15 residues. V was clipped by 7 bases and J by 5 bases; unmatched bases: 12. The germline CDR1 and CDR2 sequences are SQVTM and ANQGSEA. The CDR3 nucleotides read TGCAGCGCGTCAGGGGGCGATGACGGAAATGAAAAACTGTTTTTT. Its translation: CSASGGDDGNEKLFF.

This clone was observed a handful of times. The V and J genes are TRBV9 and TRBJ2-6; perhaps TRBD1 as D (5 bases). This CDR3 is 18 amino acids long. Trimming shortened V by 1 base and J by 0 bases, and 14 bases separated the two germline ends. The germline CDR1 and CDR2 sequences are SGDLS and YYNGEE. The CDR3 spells CASSVQAGLSSGANVLTF. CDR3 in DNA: TGTGCCAGCAGCGTACAGGCAGGGCTGAGCTCTGGGGCCAACGTCCTGACTTTC.

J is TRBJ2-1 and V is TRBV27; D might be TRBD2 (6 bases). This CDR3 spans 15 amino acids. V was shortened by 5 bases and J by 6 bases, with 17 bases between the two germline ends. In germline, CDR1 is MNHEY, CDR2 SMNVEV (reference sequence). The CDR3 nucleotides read TGTGCCAGCAGTGAAGCCGGGACTCCCTTCAATGAGCAGTTCTTC. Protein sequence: CASSEAGTPFNEQFF.

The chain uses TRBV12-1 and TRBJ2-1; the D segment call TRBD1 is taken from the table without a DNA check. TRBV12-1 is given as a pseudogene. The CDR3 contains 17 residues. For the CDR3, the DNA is TGTGCCAGCAGCTCAGGGGACAGACTACACCGGATCGGAGAGCAGTTCTTC. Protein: CASSSGDRLHRIGEQFF.

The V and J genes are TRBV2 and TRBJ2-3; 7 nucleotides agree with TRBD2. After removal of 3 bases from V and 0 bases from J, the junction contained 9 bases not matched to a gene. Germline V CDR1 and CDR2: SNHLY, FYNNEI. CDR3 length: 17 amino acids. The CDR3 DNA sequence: TGTGCCAGCAGTGAGAGGCCTAGCGGTTTTAGCACAGATACGCAGTATTTT. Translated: CASSERPSGFSTDTQYF.

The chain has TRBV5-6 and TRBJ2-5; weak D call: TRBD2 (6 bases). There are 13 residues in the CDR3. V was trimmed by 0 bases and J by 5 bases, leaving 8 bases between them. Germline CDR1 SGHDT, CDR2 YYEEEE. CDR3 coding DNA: TGTGCCAGCAGCTTGGTGGGGGGTGAGACCCAGTACTTC. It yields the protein CASSLVGGETQYF.

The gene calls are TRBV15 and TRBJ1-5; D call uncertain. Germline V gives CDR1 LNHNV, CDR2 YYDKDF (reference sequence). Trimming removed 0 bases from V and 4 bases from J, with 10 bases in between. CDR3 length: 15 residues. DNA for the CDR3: TGTGCCACCAGCAGAGACATGGGCCTAAATCAGCCCCAGCATTTT. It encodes CATSRDMGLNQPQHF.

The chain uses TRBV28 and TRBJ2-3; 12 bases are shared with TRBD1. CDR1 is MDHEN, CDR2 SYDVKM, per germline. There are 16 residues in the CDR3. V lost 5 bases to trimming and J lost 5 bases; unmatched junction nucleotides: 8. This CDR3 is CASSPNRDRGLDTQYF. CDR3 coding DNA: TGTGCCAGCAGTCCCAATCGGGACAGGGGGCTAGATACGCAGTATTTT.

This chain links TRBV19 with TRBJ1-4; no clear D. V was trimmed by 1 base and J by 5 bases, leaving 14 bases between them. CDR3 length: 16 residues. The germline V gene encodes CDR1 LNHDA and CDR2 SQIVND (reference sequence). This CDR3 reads CASSIGSGTSNEKLFF. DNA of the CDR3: TGTGCCAGTAGTATAGGTTCCGGTACTTCGAATGAAAAACTGTTTTTT. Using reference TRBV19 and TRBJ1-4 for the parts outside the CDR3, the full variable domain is DGGITQSPKYLFRKEGQNVTLSCEQNLNHDAMYWYRQDPGQGLRLIYYSQIVNDFQKGDIAEGYSVSREKKESFPLTVTSAQKNPTAFYLCASSIGSGTSNEKLFFGSGTQLSVL.

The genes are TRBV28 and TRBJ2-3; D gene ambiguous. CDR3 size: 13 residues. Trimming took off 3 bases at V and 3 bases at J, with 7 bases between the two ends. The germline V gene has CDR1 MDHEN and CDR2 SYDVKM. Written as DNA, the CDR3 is TGTGCCAGCAGTTTCGTGTTGACAGATACGCAGTATTTT. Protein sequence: CASSFVLTDTQYF.

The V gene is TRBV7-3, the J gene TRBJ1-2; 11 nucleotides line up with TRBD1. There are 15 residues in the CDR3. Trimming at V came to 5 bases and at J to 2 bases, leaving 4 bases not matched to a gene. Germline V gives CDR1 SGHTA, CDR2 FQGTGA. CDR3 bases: TGTGCCAGCAGCCTAGGGACAGGGGGAAACTATGGCTACACCTTC. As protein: CASSLGTGGNYGYTF.

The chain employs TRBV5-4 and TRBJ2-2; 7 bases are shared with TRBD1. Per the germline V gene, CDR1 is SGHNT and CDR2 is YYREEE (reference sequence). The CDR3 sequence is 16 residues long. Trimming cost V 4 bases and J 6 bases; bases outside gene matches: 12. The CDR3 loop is CASSPGLGGAAGELFF. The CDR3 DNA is TGTGCCAGCAGCCCCGGTTTAGGGGGCGCAGCCGGGGAGCTGTTTTTT.

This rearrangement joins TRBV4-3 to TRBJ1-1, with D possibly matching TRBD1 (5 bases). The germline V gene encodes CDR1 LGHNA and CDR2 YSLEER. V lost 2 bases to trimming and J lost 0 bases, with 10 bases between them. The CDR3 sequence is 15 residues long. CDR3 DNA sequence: TGCGCCAGCAGCCAACGCGGGACGATGAACACTGAAGCTTTCTTT. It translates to CASSQRGTMNTEAFF.

In DNA, the CDR3 is TGTGCCAGCAGCATTATTCAGGGCCGGAGTCAGCCCCAGCATTTT. Protein: CASSIIQGRSQPQHF. The V gene is TRBV7-9, the J gene TRBJ1-5; D may be TRBD1 (5 bases). The CDR3 is made up of 15 amino acids. Germline CDR1 is SEHNR and CDR2 is FQNEAQ (reference sequence). V was pared by 5 bases and J by 6 bases, with 17 bases between.

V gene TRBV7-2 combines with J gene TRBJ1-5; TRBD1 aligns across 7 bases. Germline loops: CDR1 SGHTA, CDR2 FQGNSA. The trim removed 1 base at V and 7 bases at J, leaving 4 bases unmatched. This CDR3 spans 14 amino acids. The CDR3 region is CASSLVAGGQPQHF. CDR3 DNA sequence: TGTGCCAGCAGCTTAGTGGCAGGGGGACAGCCCCAGCATTTT.

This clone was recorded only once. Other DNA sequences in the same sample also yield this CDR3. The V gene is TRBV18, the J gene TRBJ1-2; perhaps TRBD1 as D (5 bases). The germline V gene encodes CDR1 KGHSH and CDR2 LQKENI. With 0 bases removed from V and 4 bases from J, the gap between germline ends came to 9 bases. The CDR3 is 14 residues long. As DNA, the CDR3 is TGTGCCAGCTCACCACCGGCAGGGTCCTATGGCTACACCTTC. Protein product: CASSPPAGSYGYTF. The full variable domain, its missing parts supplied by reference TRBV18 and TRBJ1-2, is NAGVMQNPRHLVRRRGQEARLRCSPMKGHSHVYWYRQLPEEGLKFMVYLQKENIIDESGMPKERFSAEFPKEGPSILRIQQVVRGDSAAYFCASSPPAGSYGYTFGSGTRLTVV.

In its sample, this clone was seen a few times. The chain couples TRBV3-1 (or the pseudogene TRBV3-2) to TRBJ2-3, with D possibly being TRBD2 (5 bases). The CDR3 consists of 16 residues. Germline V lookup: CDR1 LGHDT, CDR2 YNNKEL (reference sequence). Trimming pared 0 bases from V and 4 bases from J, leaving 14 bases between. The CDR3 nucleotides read TGTGCCAGCAGCCAAGATATCGCCGCGGGCGCAGATACGCAGTATTTT. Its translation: CASSQDIAAGADTQYF.

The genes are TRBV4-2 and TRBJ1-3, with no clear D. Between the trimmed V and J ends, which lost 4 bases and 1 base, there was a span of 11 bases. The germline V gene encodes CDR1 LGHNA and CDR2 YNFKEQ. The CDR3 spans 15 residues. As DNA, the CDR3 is TGTGCCAGCAGCCCTCGCCGGGGATCTGGAAACACCATATATTTT. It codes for CASSPRRGSGNTIYF.

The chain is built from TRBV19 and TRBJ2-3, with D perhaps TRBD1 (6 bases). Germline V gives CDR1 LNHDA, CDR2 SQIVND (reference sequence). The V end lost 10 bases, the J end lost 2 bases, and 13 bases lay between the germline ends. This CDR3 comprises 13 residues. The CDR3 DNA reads TGTGCCACCTCAGGACAGCACACAGATACGCAGTATTTT. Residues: CATSGQHTDTQYF.

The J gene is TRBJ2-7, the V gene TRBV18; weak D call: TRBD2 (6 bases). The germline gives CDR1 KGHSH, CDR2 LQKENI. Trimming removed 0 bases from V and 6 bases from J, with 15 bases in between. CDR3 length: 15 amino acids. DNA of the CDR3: TGTGCCAGCTCACCACCCTGGGGGGACGGCAGCGAGCAGTACTTC. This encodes CASSPPWGDGSEQYF.

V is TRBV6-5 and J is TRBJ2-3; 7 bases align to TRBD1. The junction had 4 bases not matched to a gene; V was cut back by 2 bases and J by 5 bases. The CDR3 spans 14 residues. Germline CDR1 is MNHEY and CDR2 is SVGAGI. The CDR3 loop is CASSYGNRGDTQYF. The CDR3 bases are TGTGCCAGCAGTTACGGAAACAGGGGAGATACGCAGTATTTT.

Here the CDR3 reads CASSSPRGLGNQPQHF. CDR3 bases: TGTGCCAGCAGTTCCCCCAGGGGCCTTGGGAATCAGCCCCAGCATTTT. This chain uses TRBV28 with TRBJ1-5; TRBD1 might be the D (6 bases). The CDR3 sequence is 16 residues long. The V gene lost 4 bases and the J gene lost 4 bases, with 17 bases spanning the gap. The germline V gene has CDR1 MDHEN and CDR2 SYDVKM. The variable domain in full, completed from reference TRBV28 and TRBJ1-5, reads DVKVTQSSRYLVKRTGEKVFLECVQDMDHENMFWYRQDPGLGLRLIYFSYDVKMKEKGDIPEGYSVSREKKERFSLILESASTNQTSMYLCASSSPRGLGNQPQHFGDGTRLSIL.